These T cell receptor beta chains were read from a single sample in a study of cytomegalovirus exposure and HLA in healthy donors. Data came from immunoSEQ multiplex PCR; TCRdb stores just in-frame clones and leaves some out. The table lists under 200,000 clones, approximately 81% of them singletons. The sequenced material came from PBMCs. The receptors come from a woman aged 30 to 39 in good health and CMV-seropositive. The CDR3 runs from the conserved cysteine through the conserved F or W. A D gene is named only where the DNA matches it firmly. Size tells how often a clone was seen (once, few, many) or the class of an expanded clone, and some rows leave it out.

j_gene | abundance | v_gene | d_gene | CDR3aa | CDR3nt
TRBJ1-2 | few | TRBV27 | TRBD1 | CASSPLGQGARYGYTF | TGTGCCAGCAGTCCCCTAGGACAGGGGGCGCGGTATGGCTACACCTTC
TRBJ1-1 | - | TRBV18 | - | CASSQPGGLAEAFF | TGTGCCAGCTCGCAACCGGGGGGCTTAGCTGAAGCTTTCTTT
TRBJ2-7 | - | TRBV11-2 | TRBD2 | CASSFGTSGIVSYEQYF | TGTGCCAGCAGCTTCGGGACTAGTGGAATCGTGAGCTACGAGCAGTACTTT
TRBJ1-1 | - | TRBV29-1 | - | CSAWRVTEAFF | TGCAGCGCTTGGAGGGTGACTGAAGCTTTCTTT
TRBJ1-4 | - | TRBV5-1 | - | CASSLLGGTNEKLFF | TGCGCCAGCAGCTTGTTGGGGGGAACTAATGAAAAACTGTTTTTT
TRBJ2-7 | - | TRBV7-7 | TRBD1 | CASSPDRGSYEQYF | TGTGCCAGCAGCCCCGACAGGGGCTCCTACGAGCAGTACTTC
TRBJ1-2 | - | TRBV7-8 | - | CASSSRQRSSIDANYGYTF | TGTGCCAGCAGCTCCCGACAGAGGTCTTCCATAGACGCTAACTATGGCTACACCTTC
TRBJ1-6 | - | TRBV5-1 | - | CASSLGAGRSPLHF | TGCGCCAGCAGCTTGGGGGCAGGGAGGTCACCCCTCCACTTT
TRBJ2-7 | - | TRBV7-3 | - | CASSPDPGGWYEQYF | TGTGCCAGCAGCCCGGATCCGGGGGGCTGGTACGAGCAGTACTTC
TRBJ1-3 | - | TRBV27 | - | CASRLNSGRNTIYF | TGTGCCAGCAGACTGAATTCGGGAAGAAACACCATATATTTT
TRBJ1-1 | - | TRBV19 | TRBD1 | CASSRDRYGTANTEAFF | TGTGCCAGTAGTCGGGATAGGTATGGGACAGCGAACACTGAAGCTTTCTTT
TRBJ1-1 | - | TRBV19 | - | CASRASTESFF | TGTGCCAGTAGAGCGAGTACGGAATCTTTCTTT
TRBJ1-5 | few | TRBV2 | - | CASSVGGAAQPQHF | TGTGCCAGCAGTGTCGGGGGGGCGGCTCAGCCCCAGCATTTT
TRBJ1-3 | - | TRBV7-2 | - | CASSPAGSGNTIYF | TGTGCCAGCAGCCCAGCGGGTTCGGGGAACACCATATATTTT
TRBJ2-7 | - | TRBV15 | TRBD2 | CATSRDRGDEQYF | TGTGCCACCAGCAGAGATCGGGGGGATGAGCAGTACTTC
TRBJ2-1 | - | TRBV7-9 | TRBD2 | CASRSKLAGSSYNEQFF | TGTGCCAGCAGGTCCAAACTAGCGGGTAGCTCCTACAATGAGCAGTTCTTC
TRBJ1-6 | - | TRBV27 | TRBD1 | CASSLKRQGAGSPLHF | TGTGCCAGCAGTTTGAAGAGACAGGGGGCAGGTTCACCCCTCCACTTT
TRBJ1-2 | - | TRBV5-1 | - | CASAPLDSPNYGYTF | TGCGCCAGCGCCCCCCTGGACAGCCCTAACTATGGCTACACCTTC
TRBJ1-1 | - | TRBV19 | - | CASSRTGTLNTEAFF | TGTGCCAGTAGTAGGACCGGGACACTGAACACTGAAGCTTTCTTT
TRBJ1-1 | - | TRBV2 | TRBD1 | CASTHRGEPPNTEAFF | TGTGCCAGCACCCACAGGGGGGAACCGCCTAACACTGAAGCTTTCTTT
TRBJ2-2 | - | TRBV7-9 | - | CASSLSSQGNTGELFF | TGTGCCAGCAGCTTAAGTAGCCAGGGGAACACCGGGGAGCTGTTTTTT
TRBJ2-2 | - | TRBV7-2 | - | CASSFPTVKPAGELFF | TGTGCCAGCAGCTTTCCGACAGTTAAACCAGCCGGGGAGCTGTTTTTT
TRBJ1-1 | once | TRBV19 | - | CAIRGVNTEAFF | TGTGCCATTCGGGGGGTGAACACTGAAGCTTTCTTT
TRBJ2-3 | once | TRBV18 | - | CASSPTRTTDTQYF | TGTGCCAGCTCCCCGACTAGGACCACAGATACGCAGTATTTT
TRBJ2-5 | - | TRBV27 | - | CASSLWGAGIQETQYF | TGTGCCAGCAGTTTATGGGGAGCGGGTATCCAAGAGACCCAGTACTTC
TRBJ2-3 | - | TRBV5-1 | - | CASSFRTGGRTDTQYF | TGCGCCAGCAGCTTCCGGACTGGCGGACGCACAGATACGCAGTATTTT